This T cell receptor (beta chain) was sequenced in a study of blood T cell repertoires in COVID-19. The overall study: Both acute and convalescent COVID-19 samples were obtained from the United States, Italy and Spain. The analysed material was cDNA or gDNA that came from T cells, B-cell-depleted T cells, or PBMCs.

V was cut by 7 bases and J by 3 bases, with 16 bases left in between. Looked up from germline, CDR1 is SGHRS and CDR2 is YFSETQ. CDR3 length: 15 residues. The table came from immunoSEQ multiplex PCR; TCRdb's copy has only in-frame clones and leaves some out. The table lists just over 650,000 clones, about nine tenths of them singletons. The TCR originated in a woman aged 18-29 years with acute or convalescent COVID-19. The chain recombines TRBV5-1 with TRBJ2-2, with D possibly being TRBD2 (6 bases). The specimen was peripheral blood. In nucleotides, the CDR3 is TGCGCCAGCCCCCGGGTGGAGGGTGACACCGGGGAGCTGTTTTTT. Protein product: CASPRVEGDTGELFF.